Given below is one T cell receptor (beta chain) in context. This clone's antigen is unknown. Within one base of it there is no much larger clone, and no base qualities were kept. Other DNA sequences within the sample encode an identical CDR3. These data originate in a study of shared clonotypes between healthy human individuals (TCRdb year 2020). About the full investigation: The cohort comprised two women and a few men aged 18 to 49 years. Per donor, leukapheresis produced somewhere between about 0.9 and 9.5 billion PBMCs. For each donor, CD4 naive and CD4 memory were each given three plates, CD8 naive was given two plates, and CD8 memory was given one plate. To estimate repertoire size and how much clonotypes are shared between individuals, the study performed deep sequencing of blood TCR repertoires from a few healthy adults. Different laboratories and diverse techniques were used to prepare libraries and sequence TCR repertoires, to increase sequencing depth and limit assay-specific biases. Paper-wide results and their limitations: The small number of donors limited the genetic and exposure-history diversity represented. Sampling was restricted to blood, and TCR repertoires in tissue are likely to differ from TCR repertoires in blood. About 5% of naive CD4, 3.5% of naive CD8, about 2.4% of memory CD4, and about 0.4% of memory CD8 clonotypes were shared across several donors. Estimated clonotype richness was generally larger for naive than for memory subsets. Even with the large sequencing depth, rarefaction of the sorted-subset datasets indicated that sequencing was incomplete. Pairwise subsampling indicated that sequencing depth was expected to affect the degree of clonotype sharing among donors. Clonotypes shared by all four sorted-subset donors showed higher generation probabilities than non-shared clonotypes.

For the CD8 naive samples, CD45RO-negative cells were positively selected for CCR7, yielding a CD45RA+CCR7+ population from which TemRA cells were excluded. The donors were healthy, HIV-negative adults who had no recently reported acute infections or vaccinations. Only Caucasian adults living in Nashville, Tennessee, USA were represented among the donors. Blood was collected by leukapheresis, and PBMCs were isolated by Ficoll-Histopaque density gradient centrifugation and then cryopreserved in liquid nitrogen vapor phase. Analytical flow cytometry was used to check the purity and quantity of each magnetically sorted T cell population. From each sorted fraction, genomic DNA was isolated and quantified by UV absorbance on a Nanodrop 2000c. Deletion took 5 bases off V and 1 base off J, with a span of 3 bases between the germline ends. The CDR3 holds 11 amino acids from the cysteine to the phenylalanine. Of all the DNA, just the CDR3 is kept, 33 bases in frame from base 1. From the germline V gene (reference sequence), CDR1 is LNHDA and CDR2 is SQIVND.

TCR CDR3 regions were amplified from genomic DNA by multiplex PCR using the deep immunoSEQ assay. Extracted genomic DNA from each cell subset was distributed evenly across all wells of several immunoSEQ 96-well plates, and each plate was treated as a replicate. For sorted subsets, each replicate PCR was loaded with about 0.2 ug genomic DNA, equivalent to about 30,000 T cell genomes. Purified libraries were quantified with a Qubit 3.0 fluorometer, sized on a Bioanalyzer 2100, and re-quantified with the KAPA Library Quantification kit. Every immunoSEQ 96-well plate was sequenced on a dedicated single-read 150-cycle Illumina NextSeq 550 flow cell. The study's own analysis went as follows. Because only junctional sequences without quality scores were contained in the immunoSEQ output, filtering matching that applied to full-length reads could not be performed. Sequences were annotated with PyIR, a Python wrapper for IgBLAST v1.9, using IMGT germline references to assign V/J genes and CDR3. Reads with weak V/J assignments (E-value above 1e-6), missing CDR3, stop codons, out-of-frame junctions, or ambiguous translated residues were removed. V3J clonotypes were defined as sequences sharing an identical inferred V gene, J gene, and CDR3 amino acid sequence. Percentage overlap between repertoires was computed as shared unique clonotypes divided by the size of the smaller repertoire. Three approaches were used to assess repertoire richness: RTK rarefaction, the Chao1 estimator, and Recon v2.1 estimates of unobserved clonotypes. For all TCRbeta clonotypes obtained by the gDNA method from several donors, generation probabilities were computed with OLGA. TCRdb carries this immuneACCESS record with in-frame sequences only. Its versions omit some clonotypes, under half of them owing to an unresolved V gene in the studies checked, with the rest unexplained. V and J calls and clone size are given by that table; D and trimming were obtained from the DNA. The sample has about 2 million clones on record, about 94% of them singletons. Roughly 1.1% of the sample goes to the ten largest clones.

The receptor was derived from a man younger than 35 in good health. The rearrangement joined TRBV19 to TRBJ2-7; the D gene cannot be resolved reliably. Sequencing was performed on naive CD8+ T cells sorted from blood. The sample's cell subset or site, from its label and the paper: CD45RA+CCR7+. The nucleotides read TGTGCCAGTAGTTCGTCCTACGAGCAGTACTTC. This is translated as CASSSSYEQYF.